Shown below are 28 T cell receptor beta chains from a single sample sequenced in a study of vaccination effects on CD4 cells after COVID-19. Within the ViraFEST assay, antigen-specific CD4+ T cells underwent expansion with viral peptide pools prior to sequencing. Culture proceeded for approximately 9 days, and CD4+ T cells were then isolated. All study participants received two doses of BNT162b2 or mRNA-1273 vaccine. Their recognized antigens are unknown. The repertoire was sequenced with immunoSEQ multiplex PCR; TCRdb's copy has only in-frame clones and lacks some. The table includes some 70,000 clones, about 86% detected once. The sequencing here drew on CD4+ T cells from PBMCs cultured with HCoV-229E spike peptides, taken after COVID-19 vaccination. The receptor set was obtained from a human donor who received a COVID-19 vaccine.

V usage is TRBV5-1 and J usage is TRBJ2-3; 10 bases agree with TRBD2. CDR3 length: 16 residues. V shed 4 bases, J shed 2 bases, and the junction held 7 bases outside the gene matches. Per the germline V gene, CDR1 is SGHRS and CDR2 is YFSETQ. The CDR3 loop reads CASSKIAGGPTDTQYF. CDR3 in DNA: TGCGCCAGCAGCAAGATAGCGGGGGGCCCCACAGATACGCAGTATTTT.

J is TRBJ2-7 and V is TRBV27; unclear D gene. Germline-derived CDR1 and CDR2 are MNHEY and SMNVEV (reference sequence). This CDR3 is 15 amino acids long. V lost 5 bases to trimming and J lost 2 bases, with 16 bases between them. The CDR3 protein is CASSPEPLAAYEQYV. CDR3 DNA sequence: TGTGCCAGCAGTCCCGAACCATTGGCCGCCTACGAGCAGTACGTC.

The chain joins TRBV5-6 to TRBJ1-2; TRBD1 matches at 7 bases. Germline CDR1 reads SGHDT; CDR2 reads YYEEEE. With 4 bases clipped from V and 4 bases from J, the junction kept 7 bases outside the gene matches. There are 14 residues in the CDR3. In DNA, the CDR3 is TGTGCCAGCAGCCCACCGGGACAGCCCTATGGCTACACCTTC. Translated, it gives CASSPPGQPYGYTF. Full variable domain (missing parts from reference TRBV5-6 and TRBJ1-2): DAGVTQSPTHLIKTRGQQVTLRCSPKSGHDTVSWYQQALGQGPQFIFQYYEEEERQRGNFPDRFSGHQFPNYSSELNVNALLLGDSALYLCASSPPGQPYGYTFGSGTRLTVV.

The rearrangement links TRBV2 to TRBJ1-1, with 8 bases matching TRBD1. CDR3 length: 13 amino acids. Germline values: CDR1 SNHLY, CDR2 FYNNEI. V was clipped by 6 bases and J by 8 bases; unmatched bases: 8. CDR3: CASRGTGWLEAFF. In DNA, the CDR3 is TGTGCCAGCAGGGGGACAGGTTGGCTAGAAGCTTTCTTT.

The V and J genes are TRBV25-1 and TRBJ1-1; 7 bases are a match to TRBD1. The ends lost 5 bases at V and 3 bases at J; junction bases unmatched: 9. The CDR3 is 15 amino acids. Germline-derived CDR1 and CDR2 are MGHDK and SYGVNS. This CDR3 reads CASSPAPGGDTEAFF. CDR3 DNA: TGTGCCAGCAGTCCAGCCCCAGGGGGGGACACTGAAGCTTTCTTT.

The gene calls are TRBV10-3 and TRBJ1-5; 9 bases are shared with TRBD1. V lost 4 bases, J lost 5 bases, and 3 bases stayed unmatched. Per germline, CDR1 ENHRY and CDR2 SYGVKD. This CDR3 comprises 14 residues. The DNA of the CDR3 is TGTGCCATCAGTGCGACAGGGGGGGATCAGCCCCAGCATTTT. Its translation is CAISATGGDQPQHF.

This chain links TRBV7-6 with TRBJ1-1; maybe TRBD1 (6 bases). The CDR3 is 15 amino acids. The V end was cut by 2 bases, the J end by 2 bases, with 12 bases between. CDR1 is SGHVS and CDR2 is FNYEAQ in the germline V gene. The CDR3 DNA follows: TGTGCCAGCAGCTTAATGGGACATGGAAACACTGAAGCTTTCTTT. Encoded protein: CASSLMGHGNTEAFF.

The genes are TRBV5-1 and TRBJ1-1, with D possibly TRBD1 on 6 matching bases. Trimming left V 5 bases short and J 0 bases short, with 11 bases between. From germline, CDR1 is SGHRS and CDR2 YFSETQ. CDR3 length: 14 amino acids. CDR3 sequence: CASSETGLNTEAFF. In DNA, the CDR3 is TGCGCCAGCAGTGAGACAGGCTTGAACACTGAAGCTTTCTTT. The full variable domain, rest sourced from reference TRBV5-1 and TRBJ1-1, is KAGVTQTPRYLIKTRGQQVTLSCSPISGHRSVSWYQQTPGQGLQFLFEYFSETQRNKGNFPGRFSGRQFSNSRSEMNVSTLELGDSALYLCASSETGLNTEAFFGQGTRLTVV.

J is TRBJ1-2 and V is TRBV7-8, with 9 bases identical to TRBD1. Germline V gene lookup returns CDR1 SGHVS and CDR2 FQNEAQ. J gave up 4 bases and V 5 bases, and 5 bases lay outside the gene matches. The CDR3 has 14 amino acids. The CDR3 reads CASSPTGGGYGYTF. Written as DNA, the CDR3 is TGTGCCAGCAGCCCGACAGGGGGTGGCTATGGCTACACCTTC.

The CDR3, as DNA: TGTGCCTGGAGAGGTTCTAACTATGGCTACACCTTC. Amino acids: CAWRGSNYGYTF. The chain uses TRBV30 and TRBJ1-2; D gene ambiguous. V was cut by 3 bases and J by 0 bases, with 5 bases left in between. The V gene's germline CDR1 is GTSNPN and CDR2 SVGIG (reference sequence). This CDR3 has 12 amino acids.

This chain uses TRBV6-2 or TRBV6-3 with TRBJ2-5; the match to TRBD1 covers 10 bases. The J segment lost 3 bases and the V segment lost 4 bases, leaving 2 bases of the junction unmatched. Germline CDR1 reads MNHEY; CDR2 reads SVGEGT. The CDR3 extends over 14 amino acids. CDR3 residues: CASSSGTGEETQYF. The CDR3 nucleotides read TGTGCCAGCAGTTCCGGGACAGGGGAAGAGACCCAGTACTTC.

CDR3 residues: CASSLAQNTEAFF. The CDR3 nucleotides are TGTGCCAGCAGCTTAGCCCAGAACACTGAAGCTTTCTTT. The chain has TRBV7-3 and TRBJ1-1; D is undetermined. The CDR3 runs 13 residues. Germline V gene data show CDR1 as SGHTA and CDR2 as FQGTGA. V was clipped by 2 bases and J by 1 base, with 5 bases between them.

This chain links TRBV24-1 with TRBJ2-1; D not resolved. Germline V gene data show CDR1 as KGHDR and CDR2 as SFDVKD. Trimming removed 5 bases from V and 4 bases from J, with 11 bases in between. The CDR3 totals 14 residues. The CDR3 DNA reads TGTGCCACCAGTGGACCGGCCCTATACAATGAGCAGTTCTTC. Its protein product is CATSGPALYNEQFF.

The chain recombines TRBV24-1 with TRBJ2-3, with TRBD1 identical over 9 bases. V lost 1 base to trimming and J lost 1 base; unmatched junction nucleotides: 2. The length of the CDR3 is 16 residues. In germline, CDR1 is KGHDR, CDR2 SFDVKD. CDR3 sequence (DNA): TGTGCCACCAGTGATTTTCGGGACAGGGGCACAGATACGCAGTATTTT. Its translation: CATSDFRDRGTDTQYF.

The J gene is TRBJ2-5, the V gene TRBV5-4, with TRBD2 identical over 10 bases. Trimming cost V 4 bases and J 5 bases; bases outside gene matches: 2. This CDR3 spans 13 amino acids. Looked up from germline, CDR1 is SGHNT and CDR2 is YYREEE (reference sequence). The CDR3 loop reads CASSRGLAETQYF. CDR3 DNA sequence: TGTGCCAGCAGCAGGGGACTAGCGGAGACCCAGTACTTC.

The chain carries TRBV18 and TRBJ2-5; D might be TRBD2 (5 bases). Germline V CDR1 and CDR2: KGHSH, LQKENI. V lost 3 bases and J lost 3, with 8 bases in between. CDR3 length: 13 residues. This CDR3 is CASSPQRKETQYF. In DNA form, the CDR3 reads TGTGCCAGCTCACCTCAGCGGAAAGAGACCCAGTACTTC.

The chain combines TRBV5-5 with TRBJ2-7, with 7 bases identical to TRBD2. The V gene's germline CDR1 is SGHKS and CDR2 YYEKEE (reference sequence). V lost 4 bases to trimming and J lost 11 bases; unmatched junction nucleotides: 6. The CDR3 is 11 residues long. CDR3 loop: CASSGGGMEYV. The CDR3 nucleotides read TGTGCCAGCAGCGGGGGGGGGATGGAGTACGTC.

The chain employs TRBV2 and TRBJ1-6; TRBD1 aligns across 8 bases. In germline, CDR1 is SNHLY, CDR2 FYNNEI. The CDR3 totals 14 residues. The V segment lost 6 bases and the J segment 9 bases; nucleotides outside the gene matches: 7. This chain's CDR3 is CASRPFTGGSPLHF. CDR3 coding DNA: TGTGCCAGCAGACCCTTTACAGGGGGTTCACCCCTCCACTTT.

This CDR3 is CASSFWGDEAFF. The CDR3 DNA reads TGTGCCAGCAGTTTTTGGGGGGATGAAGCTTTCTTT. This chain joins TRBV6-2 or TRBV6-3 and TRBJ1-1, with D maybe TRBD1 (5 bases). V was trimmed by 4 bases and J by 7 bases, leaving 10 bases between them. CDR3 length: 12 residues. From germline, CDR1 is MNHEY and CDR2 SVGEGT.

The chain carries TRBV27 and TRBJ2-3; perhaps D is TRBD1 or TRBD2 (6 bases each). Looked up from germline, CDR1 is MNHEY and CDR2 is SMNVEV (reference sequence). CDR3 size: 15 residues. The V and J ends lost 4 bases and 0 bases respectively, with 11 bases between them. The CDR3 sequence: CASSSRGLSTDTQYF. The DNA for the CDR3 is TGTGCCAGCAGTTCCAGGGGACTGAGCACAGATACGCAGTATTTT.

This clone was seen more than once but under ten times. The V and J genes are TRBV5-1 and TRBJ2-1; D may be TRBD2 (5 bases). Germline values: CDR1 SGHRS, CDR2 YFSETQ. The V end lost 4 bases, the J end lost 6 bases, and 11 bases lay between the germline ends. The CDR3 extends over 13 amino acids. The CDR3 DNA sequence: TGCGCCAGCAGCCGAAATGAGGGCAATGAGCAGTTCTTC. Protein: CASSRNEGNEQFF.

The chain carries TRBV5-1 and TRBJ1-1; 11 nucleotides match TRBD1. Germline trimming cut 4 bases from V and 5 bases from J; bases unmatched to any gene: 4. CDR1 is SGHRS and CDR2 is YFSETQ in the germline V gene. The CDR3 loop spans 14 amino acids. The DNA for the CDR3 is TGCGCCAGCAGCGTGGACAGGGGGCGGACTGAAGCTTTCTTT. This sequence encodes CASSVDRGRTEAFF.

Only a few counts were recorded for this clone. This chain connects TRBV2 to TRBJ2-5; 7 nucleotides align to TRBD2. Germline loops: CDR1 SNHLY, CDR2 FYNNEI. The CDR3 is made up of 15 amino acids. Trimming removed 2 bases from V and 5 bases from J; junction bases left unmatched: 8. The DNA for the CDR3 is TGTGCCAGCAGTGAACGTTCCGGGGAGGGTGAGACCCAGTACTTC. This gives the protein CASSERSGEGETQYF.

In its sample, this clone was seen a few times. The chain employs TRBV19 and TRBJ1-2, with a possible D match to TRBD1 (6 bases). The CDR3 is made up of 14 amino acids. V lost 6 bases and J lost 5, with 16 bases in between. Looked up from germline, CDR1 is LNHDA and CDR2 is SQIVND (reference sequence). CDR3 sequence (DNA): TGTGCCAGTAGGGATTGGACAGCCGAGTATGGCTACACCTTC. This codes for CASRDWTAEYGYTF.

By share, this clone counts as medium-sized. The gene calls are TRBV4-3 and TRBJ1-2; 7 bases fit TRBD1. V trimming: 2 bases; J trimming: 5 bases; junction bases outside the gene matches: 8. CDR3 length equals 15 residues. Germline assignment: CDR1 LGHNA and CDR2 YSLEER. The CDR3, as DNA: TGCGCCAGCAGCCAAATGACAGGGAATCCTTATGGCTACACCTTC. It codes for CASSQMTGNPYGYTF.

This chain connects TRBV5-1 to TRBJ1-6; the match to TRBD1 covers 10 bases. Per the germline V gene, CDR1 is SGHRS and CDR2 is YFSETQ. The CDR3 is 17 residues long. V lost 4 bases and J lost 1; bases outside the gene matches: 5. CDR3 amino acids: CASSRQGAQSYNSPLHF. The CDR3 DNA follows: TGCGCCAGCAGCAGACAGGGGGCGCAATCCTATAATTCACCCCTCCACTTT. The variable domain in full, completed from reference TRBV5-1 and TRBJ1-6, reads KAGVTQTPRYLIKTRGQQVTLSCSPISGHRSVSWYQQTPGQGLQFLFEYFSETQRNKGNFPGRFSGRQFSNSRSEMNVSTLELGDSALYLCASSRQGAQSYNSPLHFGNGTRLTVT.

V and J are TRBV19 and TRBJ2-1, with 8 bases matching TRBD1. This CDR3 has 15 amino acids. J lost 9 bases, V lost 3 bases, and 10 bases had no gene match. Per the germline V gene, CDR1 is LNHDA and CDR2 is SQIVND (reference sequence). CDR3 loop: CASSIDRGRYSEQFF. CDR3 coding DNA: TGTGCCAGTAGTATCGACAGGGGACGGTATAGTGAGCAGTTCTTC.

The J gene is TRBJ2-5, the V gene TRBV3-1 (or the pseudogene TRBV3-2), with 8 nucleotides matching TRBD2. Unmatched junction bases numbered 9, after V lost 7 bases and J lost 5 bases. The CDR3 runs 14 residues. Per the germline V gene, CDR1 is LGHDT and CDR2 is YNNKEL (reference sequence). The CDR3 protein is CASTPRGGGETQYF. The CDR3 DNA reads as TGTGCCAGCACCCCCCGGGGGGGCGGGGAGACCCAGTACTTC.